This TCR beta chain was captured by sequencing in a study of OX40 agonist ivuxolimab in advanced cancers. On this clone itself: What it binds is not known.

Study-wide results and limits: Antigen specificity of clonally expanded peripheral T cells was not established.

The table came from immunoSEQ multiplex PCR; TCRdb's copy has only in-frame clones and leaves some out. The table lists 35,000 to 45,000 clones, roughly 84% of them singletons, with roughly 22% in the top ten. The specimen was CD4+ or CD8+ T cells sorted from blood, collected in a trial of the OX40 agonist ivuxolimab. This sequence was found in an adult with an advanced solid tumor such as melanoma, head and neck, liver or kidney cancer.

The CDR3 nucleotides read TGTGCCAGCAGCCCGAGAAGCTCCTACGAGCAGTACTTC. Its protein is CASSPRSSYEQYF. The chain couples TRBV7-6 to TRBJ2-7; D gene unclear. Per germline, CDR1 SGHVS and CDR2 FNYEAQ. CDR3 size: 13 residues. V shed 5 bases and J shed 0 bases, with 8 bases lying between them.